Presented here are 25 T cell receptor beta chains from one specimen sequenced in a study of CD8 T cells in ankylosing spondylitis. TCRdb redid the calling of the 5' RACE reads with MiXCR, one entry per CDR3 protein. The profile covers 20,000 to 25,000 distinct CDR3 sequences, with 10% to 15% appearing a single time and 30% to 45% taken by the ten largest. Sequenced sample: blood. These receptors came from a male donor with ankylosing spondylitis or in good health (not recorded which).

This clonotype has just a few counts. V usage is TRBV5-1 and J usage is TRBJ2-2; D call uncertain. Trimming took 1 base from V and 1 from J, leaving 5 bases between them. CDR1 is SGHRS, CDR2 YFSETQ, per germline. The CDR3 is 14 amino acids. The CDR3 DNA is TGCGCCAGCAGCTTGAGTGGGAACACCGGGGAGCTGTTTTTT. Its translation is CASSLSGNTGELFF.

This clonotype was counted many times. CDR3: CASSHRDRGQYF. Written as DNA, the CDR3 is TGTGCCAGCAGCCACAGGGATAGGGGCCAGTACTTC. The chain combines TRBV7-9 with TRBJ2-5; a weak D match, TRBD1 (6 bases). Per the germline V gene, CDR1 is SEHNR and CDR2 is FQNEAQ (reference sequence). Trimming removed 5 bases at V and 10 bases at J, with 14 bases between. The CDR3 totals 12 residues. Full variable domain (outside the CDR3, taken from reference TRBV7-9 and TRBJ2-5): DTGVSQNPRHKITKRGQNVTFRCDPISEHNRLYWYRQTLGQGPEFLTYFQNEAQLEKSRLLSDRFSAERPKGSFSTLEIQRTEQGDSAMYLCASSHRDRGQYFGPGTRLLVL.

In its sample, this clonotype was seen many times. This sequence joins TRBV7-2 and TRBJ2-1, with 7 bases fitting TRBD1. The J segment lost 2 bases and the V segment lost 1 base, leaving 2 bases of the junction unmatched. Per germline, CDR1 SGHTA and CDR2 FQGNSA. CDR3 size: 15 residues. The CDR3 sequence is CASSLEGAAYNEQFF. In DNA form, the CDR3 reads TGTGCCAGCAGCTTAGAGGGGGCGGCCTACAATGAGCAGTTCTTC.

This chain uses TRBV7-9 with TRBJ1-1, with D possibly TRBD1 on 5 matching bases. This CDR3 region has 13 residues. V gave up 1 base and J gave up 6 bases, with 9 bases separating them. Germline CDR1 and CDR2: SEHNR and FQNEAQ (reference sequence). CDR3 residues: CASSLEAGAEAFF. Written as DNA, the CDR3 is TGTGCCAGCAGCTTAGAGGCGGGGGCTGAAGCTTTCTTT.

The rearrangement joins TRBV4-1 to TRBJ1-4; D is undetermined. This CDR3 has 16 amino acids. Germline-derived CDR1 and CDR2 are MGHRA and YSYEKL. The V gene lost 0 bases and the J gene lost 7 bases, with 15 bases spanning the gap. The CDR3: CASSQDPTPKSEKLFF. The CDR3 DNA reads as TGCGCCAGCAGCCAAGACCCGACGCCGAAGAGTGAAAAACTGTTTTTT.

This clonotype was found a few times. The chain carries TRBV10-3 and TRBJ2-2; D could derive from TRBD1 or TRBD2 (5 bases each). Per the germline V gene, CDR1 is ENHRY and CDR2 is SYGVKD. The V end lost 8 bases, the J end lost 5 bases, and 15 bases lay between the germline ends. This CDR3 comprises 14 residues. CDR3 loop: CAISPRGRTGELFF. In nucleotides, the CDR3 is TGTGCCATCTCCCCAAGGGGACGGACCGGGGAGCTGTTTTTT.

This clonotype was seen repeatedly, ten times or more. This chain connects TRBV6-6 to TRBJ1-6; 7 bases map to TRBD1. Trimming took 5 bases from V and 6 from J; bases not matched to a gene: 4. The CDR3 has 14 residues. Per germline, CDR1 MNHNY and CDR2 SVGAGI (reference sequence). CDR3 nucleotide sequence: TGTGCCAGCAGTCTTGACAGGGCTAATTCACCCCTCCACTTT. Amino acids: CASSLDRANSPLHF.

This clonotype was found many times. J is TRBJ2-1 and V is TRBV18, with 11 bases lining up with TRBD2. Germline V CDR1 and CDR2: KGHSH, LQKENI. Germline trimming cut 3 bases from V and 9 bases from J; bases unmatched to any gene: 7. This CDR3 has 15 residues. The CDR3 DNA reads as TGTGCCAGCTCACCGAGCAATGGACTAGCGGGTGAGCAGTTCTTC. Its translation is CASSPSNGLAGEQFF. Full variable domain (outside the CDR3, taken from reference TRBV18 and TRBJ2-1): NAGVMQNPRHLVRRRGQEARLRCSPMKGHSHVYWYRQLPEEGLKFMVYLQKENIIDESGMPKERFSAEFPKEGPSILRIQQVVRGDSAAYFCASSPSNGLAGEQFFGPGTRLTVL.

The chain recombines TRBV7-9 with TRBJ2-5; TRBD2 aligns across 8 bases. Germline trimming cut 8 bases from V and 1 base from J; bases unmatched to any gene: 9. The germline V gene encodes CDR1 SEHNR and CDR2 FQNEAQ (reference sequence). The CDR3 totals 15 residues. The CDR3 loop reads CASAGGGGTQETQYF. The CDR3 coding sequence is TGTGCCAGCGCCGGGGGCGGGGGGACCCAAGAGACCCAGTACTTC.

Comment on this clonotype: This is likely a read error, given that the CDR3 carries no conserved phenylalanine or tryptophan at its end. The chain links TRBV20-1 to TRBJ2-1; no firm D call. Germline CDR1 reads DFQATT; CDR2 reads SNEGSKA (reference sequence). Trimming stripped 0 bases from V and 3 bases from J, with 12 bases between. The CDR3 is made up of 15 amino acids. The CDR3 region has the DNA TGCAGTGCTAGAGATTTGCGGTCTGGCTACAATGAGCAGTTCATC. The encoded protein is CSARDLRSGYNEQFI.

The chain joins TRBV12-3 or TRBV12-4 to TRBJ2-2; D not certain. This CDR3 is built from 13 residues. Trimming removed 8 bases at V and 0 bases at J, with 7 bases between. Written as DNA, the CDR3 is TGTGCCAGCCGGAGAACGAACACCGGGGAGCTGTTTTTT. It encodes CASRRTNTGELFF.

This clonotype showed up just a few times. The gene calls are TRBV20-1 and TRBJ1-5; possible D gene TRBD1, 6 bases. Germline CDR1 DFQATT, CDR2 SNEGSKA (reference sequence). The CDR3 length is 14 residues. Trimming shortened V by 6 bases and J by 9 bases, and 21 bases separated the two germline ends. The CDR3 DNA reads TGCAGTGCAAACCCCCCAGGGGCCGAGAGGCCCCAGCATTTT. It specifies CSANPPGAERPQHF.

Only a few counts were recorded for this clonotype. This chain uses TRBV20-1 with TRBJ2-3; 12 nucleotides agree with TRBD2. The CDR3 runs 16 residues. Germline V CDR1 and CDR2: DFQATT, SNEGSKA (reference sequence). The J segment lost 4 bases and the V segment lost 3 bases, leaving 8 bases of the junction unmatched. The CDR3 DNA sequence: TGCAGTGCTAGTCTTCGACTAGCGGGAGTTGCAGATACGCAGTATTTT. The encoded protein is CSASLRLAGVADTQYF.

This clonotype was picked up a small number of times. The chain uses TRBV5-1 and TRBJ2-2, with TRBD1 identical over 10 bases. V lost 4 bases to trimming and J lost 5 bases; unmatched junction nucleotides: 2. The CDR3 runs 14 residues. Germline V gene data show CDR1 as SGHRS and CDR2 as YFSETQ. The CDR3 DNA reads as TGCGCCAGCAGCGCGGGACAGGGGACCGGGGAGCTGTTTTTT. Translating it yields CASSAGQGTGELFF. Looking up the rest from reference TRBV5-1 and TRBJ2-2 gives the full variable domain: KAGVTQTPRYLIKTRGQQVTLSCSPISGHRSVSWYQQTPGQGLQFLFEYFSETQRNKGNFPGRFSGRQFSNSRSEMNVSTLELGDSALYLCASSAGQGTGELFFGEGSRLTVL.

This clonotype was counted many times. The chain carries TRBV7-7 and TRBJ2-1; possibly TRBD2 for D (6 bases). The CDR3 is 14 amino acids. Germline-derived CDR1 and CDR2 are SSHAT and FNYEAQ (reference sequence). The V gene lost 1 base and the J gene lost 5 bases, with 9 bases spanning the gap. The CDR3 region is CASSLGVADNEQFF. DNA for the CDR3: TGTGCCAGCAGCTTAGGGGTAGCGGACAATGAGCAGTTCTTC.

This clonotype was detected ten times or more. This rearrangement joins TRBV6-2 or TRBV6-3 to TRBJ2-2; D unresolved. The V end was cut by 4 bases, the J end by 6 bases, with 12 bases between. The CDR3 extends over 14 amino acids. CDR1 and CDR2 from the germline V gene are MNHEY and SVGEGT. DNA for the CDR3: TGTGCCAGCAGTTCTGGGGAATGGCCCGGGGAGCTGTTTTTT. Encoded protein: CASSSGEWPGELFF.

The chain joins TRBV19 to TRBJ2-3; a possible D gene is TRBD2 (6 bases). CDR1 LNHDA and CDR2 SQIVND come from the germline V gene (reference sequence). The germline V and J ends were trimmed by 5 bases and 4 bases, with 13 bases remaining between them. This CDR3 has 14 amino acids. CDR3: CASSVFRGADTQYF. Written as DNA, the CDR3 is TGTGCCAGTAGTGTGTTCCGCGGGGCAGATACGCAGTATTTT.

This clonotype showed up just once. A much larger clone lies one base from this, so it may be a read error. The gene calls are TRBV28 and TRBJ2-4, with TRBD2 as a possible D gene (6 bases). CDR1 and CDR2 (germline): MDHEN, SYDVKM. There are 13 residues in the CDR3. V lost 10 bases, J lost 4 bases, and 14 bases lay in between. Written as DNA, the CDR3 is TGTGCCACCAGACCCGCGGGGAAAAACATTCAGTACTTC. Translation: CATRPAGKNIQYF.

This clonotype was observed a handful of times. The DNA of the CDR3 is TGCGCCAGCAGCCCCGGACTAGCGGGACAAGAGACCCAGTACTTC. The encoded protein is CASSPGLAGQETQYF. V and J are TRBV5-1 and TRBJ2-5, with 12 bases that match TRBD2. V lost 4 bases, J lost 2 bases, and 3 bases stayed unmatched. Germline CDR1 is SGHRS and CDR2 is YFSETQ. The CDR3 covers 15 residues.

The genes are TRBV6-1 and TRBJ2-1; TRBD1 matches 9 bases. V lost 10 bases to trimming and J lost 7 bases; unmatched junction nucleotides: 14. Per the germline V gene, CDR1 is MNHNS and CDR2 is SASEGT. The CDR3 has 15 amino acids. The CDR3 DNA follows: TGTGCCACCCCCCCGGGACAGGGTTTGGAGAATGAGCAGTTCTTC. It specifies CATPPGQGLENEQFF.

This clonotype was seen ten or more times. This chain links TRBV12-3 or TRBV12-4 with TRBJ2-7; 7 nucleotides line up with TRBD2. The CDR3 sequence is 12 residues long. V lost 3 bases to trimming and J lost 11 bases; unmatched junction nucleotides: 7. This CDR3 is CASSLGGDVKYF. In DNA, the CDR3 is TGTGCCAGCAGTTTGGGAGGGGACGTAAAGTACTTC.

There are a few counts of this clonotype. This chain uses TRBV27 with TRBJ2-1; D gene unclear. The CDR3 loop spans 16 amino acids. Trimming pared 0 bases from V and 3 bases from J, leaving 12 bases between. Germline V lookup: CDR1 MNHEY, CDR2 SMNVEV (reference sequence). DNA for the CDR3: TGTGCCAGCAGTTTATCAAGGGTCTTGGGCTACAATGAGCAGTTCTTC. Translated, it gives CASSLSRVLGYNEQFF.

This clonotype was seen only a few times. This chain links TRBV12-3 or TRBV12-4 with TRBJ2-2, with 14 nucleotides matching TRBD2. V lost 6 bases, J lost 0 bases, and 15 bases stayed unmatched. The CDR3 totals 21 residues. CDR3 DNA: TGTGCCAGCAGCCTTGAATGGGGGACTAGCGGGGGTTCCGCGAACACCGGGGAGCTGTTTTTT. It specifies CASSLEWGTSGGSANTGELFF.

At least ten counts were recorded for this clonotype. The CDR3 DNA sequence: TGCAGTGCTAGCCCTGGGACAGGGCCCACTGAAGCTTTCTTT. This encodes CSASPGTGPTEAFF. The chain carries TRBV20-1 and TRBJ1-1; 9 nucleotides align to TRBD1. CDR1 and CDR2 from the germline V gene are DFQATT and SNEGSKA (reference sequence). The V and J ends lost 3 bases and 4 bases, in that order; junction bases with no gene match: 6. This CDR3 is 14 amino acids long.

The chain couples TRBV19 to TRBJ1-4, with D perhaps TRBD1 (6 bases). The CDR3 is 13 amino acids. V was shortened by 2 bases and J by 7 bases, with 8 bases between the two germline ends. CDR1 LNHDA and CDR2 SQIVND come from the germline V gene (reference sequence). CDR3 residues: CASSINRAEKLFF. CDR3 coding DNA: TGTGCCAGTAGTATAAACAGGGCTGAAAAACTGTTTTTT. The variable domain in full, completed from reference TRBV19 and TRBJ1-4, reads DGGITQSPKYLFRKEGQNVTLSCEQNLNHDAMYWYRQDPGQGLRLIYYSQIVNDFQKGDIAEGYSVSREKKESFPLTVTSAQKNPTAFYLCASSINRAEKLFFGSGTQLSVL.